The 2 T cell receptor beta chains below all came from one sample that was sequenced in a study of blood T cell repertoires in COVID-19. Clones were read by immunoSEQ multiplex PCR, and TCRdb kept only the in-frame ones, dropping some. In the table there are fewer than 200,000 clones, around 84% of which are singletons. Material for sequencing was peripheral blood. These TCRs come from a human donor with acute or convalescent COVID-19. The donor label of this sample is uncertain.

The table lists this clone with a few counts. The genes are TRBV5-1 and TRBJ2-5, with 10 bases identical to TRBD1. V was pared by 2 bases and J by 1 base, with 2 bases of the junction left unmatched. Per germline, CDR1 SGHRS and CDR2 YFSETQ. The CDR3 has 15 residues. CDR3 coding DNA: TGCGCCAGCAGCTTCCGGGACAGGGGCCAAGAGACCCAGTACTTC. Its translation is CASSFRDRGQETQYF.

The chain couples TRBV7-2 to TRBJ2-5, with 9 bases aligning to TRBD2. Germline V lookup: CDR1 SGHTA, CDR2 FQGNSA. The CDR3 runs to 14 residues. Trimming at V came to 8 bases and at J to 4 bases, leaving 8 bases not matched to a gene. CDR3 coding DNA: TGTGCCAGCCCGCGCGGGGGGGCAGGAGAGACCCAGTACTTC. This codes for CASPRGGAGETQYF.